This T cell receptor (beta chain) emerged from a study of blood T cell repertoires in COVID-19. About the research overall: PBMCs, B-cell-depleted T cells, or T cells provided the cDNA or gDNA that made up the material.

Trimming removed 0 bases from V and 6 bases from J, with 17 bases in between. This CDR3 contains 16 residues. The germline V gene has CDR1 MGHRA and CDR2 YSYEKL. Measured with immunoSEQ multiplex PCR; TCRdb has only the in-frame clones, and not every one. The repertoire holds roughly 130,000 clones, with 80% to 90% as singletons. Input material: peripheral blood. The chain recombines TRBV4-1 with TRBJ2-5; a weak D match, TRBD2 (5 bases). The receptor was derived from a woman aged 55-69 years with acute or convalescent COVID-19. DNA for the CDR3: TGCGCCAGCAGCCAAGAAAACCCCGGGATGGGAAAGACCCAGTACTTC. Its translation: CASSQENPGMGKTQYF.